The clone carrying this T cell receptor (beta chain) was seen a handful of times. Trimming cost V 5 bases and J 4 bases; bases outside gene matches: 7. There are 15 residues in the CDR3. This sample is drawn from a study of blood T cells in healthy people across ages. Each sample used at least 6 million PBMCs. Then a second PCR, running roughly 7 to 11 cycles, was carried out with a sample-barcoded 5' primer and a J-beta primer mix. TCRdb passed the 5' RACE reads through MiXCR, listing each CDR3 protein once. The sample lists about 750,000 distinct CDR3 sequences; roughly 50% were seen once. Input material: blood. This chain links TRBV12-3 or TRBV12-4 with TRBJ1-2, with 10 bases that match TRBD1. This clonotype was sampled from a man at least 80 years old in good health. The CDR3 bases are TGTGCCAGCAGTCCCGGGACAGGGGAATTCTATGGCTACACCTTC. This translates into CASSPGTGEFYGYTF.